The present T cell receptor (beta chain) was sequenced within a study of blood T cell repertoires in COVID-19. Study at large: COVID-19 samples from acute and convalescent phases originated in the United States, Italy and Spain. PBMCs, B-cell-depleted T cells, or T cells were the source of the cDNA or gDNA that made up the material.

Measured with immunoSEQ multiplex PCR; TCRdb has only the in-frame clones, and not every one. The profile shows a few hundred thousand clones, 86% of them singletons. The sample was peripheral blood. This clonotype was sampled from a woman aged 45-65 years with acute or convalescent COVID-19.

The CDR3 loop reads CSSRGGSGEQYF. CDR3 bases: TGCAGTTCACGAGGGGGCAGCGGCGAGCAGTACTTC. The chain uses TRBV29-1 and TRBJ2-7, with TRBD1 identical over 7 bases. Looked up from germline, CDR1 is SQVTM and CDR2 is ANQGSEA. The CDR3 contains 12 residues.